The T cell receptor beta chain under discussion was sequenced for a study of blood T cell repertoires in COVID-19. The CDR3 totals 15 residues. The germline V gene encodes CDR1 LNHDA and CDR2 SQIVND (reference sequence). Trimming removed 4 bases from V and 0 bases from J, with 9 bases in between. The assay was immunoSEQ multiplex PCR, and TCRdb's table has in-frame clones only and misses some. This sample carries 150,000 or so clones, 80% to 90% of them seen once, and the ten largest clones take over 10%. The sample was peripheral blood. The rearrangement uses TRBV19 and TRBJ2-2; tentatively, D is TRBD1 (5 bases). This clonotype was sampled from a man aged 18 to 30 with COVID-19, enrolled during active disease. CDR3 in amino acids: CASSRGLPNTGELFF. DNA for the CDR3: TGTGCCAGTAGTAGGGGCTTACCGAACACCGGGGAGCTGTTTTTT. Variable domain in full (rest from reference TRBV19 and TRBJ2-2): DGGITQSPKYLFRKEGQNVTLSCEQNLNHDAMYWYRQDPGQGLRLIYYSQIVNDFQKGDIAEGYSVSREKKESFPLTVTSAQKNPTAFYLCASSRGLPNTGELFFGEGSRLTVL.